The 10 T cell receptor beta chains below come from one sample, sequenced in a study of CD8+CD57+ T cells in acquired aplastic anemia. The study profiled TCR beta VDJ and CDR3 using genomic DNA as template. Each CDR3 protein is one row after TCRdb ran MiXCR on the reads. The table includes about 200,000 distinct CDR3 sequences, approximately 60% detected once. Patients included in sequencing had previously demonstrated CD8+CD57+ cell expansion by flow cytometry. The sequenced sample consisted of sorted CD4+, CD8+, or CD8+CD57+ T cells (not recorded which) from PBMCs. These receptors originate from a human donor with aplastic anemia.

A few counts support this clonotype. The chain uses TRBV9 and TRBJ2-1, with D perhaps TRBD1 or TRBD2 (6 bases each). V gave up 0 bases and J gave up 0 bases, with 16 bases separating them. Germline CDR1 is SGDLS and CDR2 is YYNGEE. The CDR3 spans 18 residues. The CDR3 DNA sequence: TGTGCCAGCAGCGTAGATCGGAGGGGGTACTTCTCCTACAATGAGCAGTTCTTC. It codes for CASSVDRRGYFSYNEQFF. The full variable domain, completed using reference TRBV9 and TRBJ2-1, is DSGVTQTPKHLITATGQRVTLRCSPRSGDLSVYWYQQSLDQGLQFLIQYYNGEERAKGNILERFSAQQFPDLHSELNLSSLELGDSALYFCASSVDRRGYFSYNEQFFGPGTRLTVL.

The gene calls are TRBV12-3 or TRBV12-4 and TRBJ1-3; D is undetermined. This CDR3 has 15 residues. The germline V and J ends were trimmed by 3 bases and 8 bases, with 17 bases remaining between them. The CDR3 bases are TGTGCCAGCAGTTTCCACGGCGGGTATGGTGACACCATATATTTT. It encodes CASSFHGGYGDTIYF.

This chain joins TRBV11-2 and TRBJ2-7; D is perhaps TRBD1 (6 bases). V lost 5 bases to trimming and J lost 3 bases, with 17 bases between them. CDR3 length: 15 amino acids. Per germline, CDR1 SGHAT and CDR2 FQNNGV. CDR3 in DNA: TGTGCCAGCAGCCCTACAGGGACCGGTAACTACGAGCAGTACTTC. As protein: CASSPTGTGNYEQYF.

The sample holds a few counts of this clonotype. This may come from a read error, since a much larger clone is one base off. V is TRBV19 and J is TRBJ2-2; a weak D match, TRBD2 (5 bases). The CDR3 contains 14 residues. In germline, CDR1 is LNHDA, CDR2 SQIVND (reference sequence). The CDR3, as DNA: TGTGCCAGTAGTCTCGGGCCTCTTACCGGGGAGCCGTTTTTT. It yields the protein CASSLGPLTGEPFF.

This chain joins TRBV10-1 and TRBJ2-1; possibly TRBD2 for D (5 bases). Germline V gene data show CDR1 as WNHNN and CDR2 as SYGVQD (reference sequence). This CDR3 spans 14 amino acids. V was shortened by 5 bases and J by 0 bases, with 8 bases between the two germline ends. CDR3 sequence (DNA): TGCGCCAGCAGTCGAGGGTACTCCTACAATGAGCAGTTCTTC. Translated: CASSRGYSYNEQFF.

Details on this clonotype: Just one base apart from a much larger clone, this may be a read error. No conserved phenylalanine or tryptophan is present at the end of the CDR3, so a read error is the likely explanation. The genes are TRBV9 and TRBJ2-7; perhaps TRBD2 as D (5 bases). The V and J ends lost 3 bases and 0 bases respectively, with 7 bases between them. This CDR3 comprises 13 residues. Per the germline V gene, CDR1 is SGDLS and CDR2 is YYNGEE. CDR3 protein: CASSGRDSYEQYL. CDR3 coding DNA: TGTGCCAGCAGCGGACGGGACTCCTACGAGCAGTACCTC.

Written as DNA, the CDR3 is TGTGCCAGCAGTTACGGCGGAGGGCTAGGTTCACCCCTCCACTTT. It specifies CASSYGGGLGSPLHF. The V gene is TRBV6-1, the J gene TRBJ1-6, with unresolved D. Germline CDR1 is MNHNS and CDR2 is SASEGT. This CDR3 has 15 amino acids. Trimming left V 5 bases short and J 9 bases short, with 17 bases between.

As to this clonotype: The junction does not match germline at one end; this may be a read error. This sequence joins TRBV2 and TRBJ2-7, with D tentatively TRBD1 (5 bases). The CDR3 is 12 amino acids. Germline V gene data show CDR1 as SNHLY and CDR2 as FYNNEI. CDR3 loop: CASLGASHEQYF. CDR3 nucleotides: TGTGCCAGCCTAGGGGCCTCCCACGAGCAGTACTTC.

The V call is TRBV2, the J call TRBJ1-1; TRBD1 aligns across 7 bases. The V and J ends lost 4 bases and 0 bases, in that order; junction bases with no gene match: 2. The CDR3 is 14 residues long. CDR1 and CDR2 (germline): SNHLY, FYNNEI. The CDR3 DNA is TGTGCCAGCAGTGGACAGGGTGTGAACACTGAAGCTTTCTTT. Protein product: CASSGQGVNTEAFF.

This clonotype came up once. The gene calls are TRBV5-1 and TRBJ1-5; 9 bases match TRBD1. The CDR3 is made up of 14 amino acids. J was trimmed by 5 bases and V by 3 bases; bases with no gene match: 3. From germline, CDR1 is SGHRS and CDR2 YFSETQ. In DNA, the CDR3 is TGCGCCAGCAGCTGGGGACAGGGAGATCAGCCCCAGCATTTT. Translation: CASSWGQGDQPQHF.